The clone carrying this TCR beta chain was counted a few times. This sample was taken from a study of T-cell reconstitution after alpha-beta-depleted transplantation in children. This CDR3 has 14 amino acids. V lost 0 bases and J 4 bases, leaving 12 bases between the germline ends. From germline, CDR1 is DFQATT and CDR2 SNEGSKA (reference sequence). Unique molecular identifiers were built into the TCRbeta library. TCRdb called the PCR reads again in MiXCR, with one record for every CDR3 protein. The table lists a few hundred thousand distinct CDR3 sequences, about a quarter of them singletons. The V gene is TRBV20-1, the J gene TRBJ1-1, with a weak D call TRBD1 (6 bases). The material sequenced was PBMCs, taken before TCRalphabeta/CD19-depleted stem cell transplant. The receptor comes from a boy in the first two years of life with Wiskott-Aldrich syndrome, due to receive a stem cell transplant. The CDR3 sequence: CSARDSRGGTEAFF. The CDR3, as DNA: TGCAGTGCTAGAGACTCTAGAGGGGGCACTGAAGCTTTCTTT.